The clone carrying this T cell receptor (beta chain) was recorded many times. The sample comes from a study of T-cell memory formation after mild COVID-19. CDR1 is SGHRS and CDR2 is YFSETQ in the germline V gene. The CDR3 spans 14 residues. The V gene lost 3 bases and the J gene lost 4 bases, with 13 bases spanning the gap. One entry per CDR3 protein results from TCRdb running MiXCR on the 5' RACE reads. The sample includes more than 300,000 distinct CDR3 sequences, roughly 15% of them seen just once. The sample taken for sequencing was PBMCs or a T cell subset sorted from them (not recorded which). This TCR was recovered from a man aged 18 to 29 who had mild COVID-19 (a few samples of this study predate the infection). Cell type and time point are not known. J is TRBJ1-2 and V is TRBV5-1, with D possibly TRBD1 on 5 matching bases. CDR3 region: CASSSGQGTYGYTF. The DNA of the CDR3 is TGCGCCAGCAGCTCGGGGCAGGGAACCTATGGCTACACCTTC.